The present TCR beta chain was sequenced within a study of human T cells and chemical hapten exposure. Overall study results and limits: The study found that DPC sensitization did not change TCRs above 1 in 1000 frequency. The formation of large CDR3 similarity clusters by expanded TCRs significantly exceeded that of controls.

The sample's time point: patch test 1, 2 weeks after DPC sensitization. The sample's treatment: therapeutic diphenylcyclopropenone sensitization with weekly scalp DPC. Unique molecular identifiers were attached to individual cDNA molecules within the library. TCRdb ran MiXCR on the RACE reads and lists one entry per CDR3 protein. Here the sample spans about 120,000 distinct CDR3 sequences, 9% to 14% being singletons. In its sample, this clonotype was seen a few times. Its antigen is still unknown. The CDR3 runs 17 residues. Per germline, CDR1 SGHDT and CDR2 YYEEEE. V was clipped by 1 base and J by 1 base; unmatched bases: 5.

Material: whole blood, obtained in connection with sensitization to the hapten diphenylcyclopropenone (DPC). This chain uses TRBV5-6 with TRBJ1-6, with 7 bases matching TRBD1. The receptor comes from a woman aged 45-60 years with alopecia areata. Some clones in this sample may be carry-over from other donors' samples. The CDR3 DNA follows: TGTGCCAGCAGCTTGAGACAGGGACAGTCCTATAATTCACCCCTCCACTTT. This gives the protein CASSLRQGQSYNSPLHF.